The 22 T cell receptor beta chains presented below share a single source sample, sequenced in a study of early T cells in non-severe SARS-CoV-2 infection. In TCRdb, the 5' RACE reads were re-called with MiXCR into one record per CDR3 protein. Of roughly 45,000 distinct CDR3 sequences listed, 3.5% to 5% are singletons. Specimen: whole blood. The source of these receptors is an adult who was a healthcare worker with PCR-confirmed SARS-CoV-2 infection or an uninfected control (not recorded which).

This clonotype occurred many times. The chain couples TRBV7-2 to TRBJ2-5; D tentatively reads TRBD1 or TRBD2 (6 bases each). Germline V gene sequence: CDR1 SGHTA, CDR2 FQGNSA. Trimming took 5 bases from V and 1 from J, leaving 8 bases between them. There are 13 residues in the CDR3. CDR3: CASSRGLQETQYF. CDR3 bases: TGTGCCAGCAGCCGGGGGCTCCAAGAGACCCAGTACTTC.

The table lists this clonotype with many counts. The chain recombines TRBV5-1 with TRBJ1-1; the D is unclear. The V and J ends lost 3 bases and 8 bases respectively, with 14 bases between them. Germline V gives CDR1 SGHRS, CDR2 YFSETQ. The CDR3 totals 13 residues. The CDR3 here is CASSSGGDTEAFF. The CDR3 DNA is TGCGCCAGCAGCTCGGGAGGAGATACGGAAGCTTTCTTT.

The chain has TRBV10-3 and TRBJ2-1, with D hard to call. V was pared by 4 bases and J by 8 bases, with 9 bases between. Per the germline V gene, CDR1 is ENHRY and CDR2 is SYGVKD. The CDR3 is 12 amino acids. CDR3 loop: CAISVKDDEQFF. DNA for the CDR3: TGTGCCATCAGTGTCAAGGACGATGAGCAGTTCTTC.

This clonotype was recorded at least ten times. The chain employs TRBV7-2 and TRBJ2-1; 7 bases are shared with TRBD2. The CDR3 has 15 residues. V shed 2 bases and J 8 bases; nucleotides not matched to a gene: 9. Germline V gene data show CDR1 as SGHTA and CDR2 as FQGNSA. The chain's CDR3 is CASSLPPGGSYEQFF. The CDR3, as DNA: TGTGCCAGCAGCTTACCCCCCGGCGGGAGCTATGAGCAGTTCTTC.

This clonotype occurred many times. CDR3 sequence reads: CASRLLAGVSDEQFF. The CDR3 nucleotides read TGCGCCAGCAGATTACTAGCGGGAGTAAGCGATGAGCAGTTCTTC. J is TRBJ2-1 and V is TRBV4-1; 11 bases align to TRBD2. In germline, CDR1 is MGHRA, CDR2 YSYEKL. The CDR3 runs to 15 residues. V was clipped by 6 bases and J by 8 bases; unmatched bases: 9.

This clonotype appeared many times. The CDR3 reads CASSLQSSGGNEQFF. CDR3 DNA: TGCGCCAGCAGCTTGCAGTCCTCAGGGGGCAATGAGCAGTTCTTC. The chain has TRBV5-1 and TRBJ2-1; 7 bases are shared with TRBD1. In germline, CDR1 is SGHRS, CDR2 YFSETQ. Losses at the gene ends were 1 base for V and 6 bases for J; bases not matched to a gene: 7. This CDR3 contains 15 residues.

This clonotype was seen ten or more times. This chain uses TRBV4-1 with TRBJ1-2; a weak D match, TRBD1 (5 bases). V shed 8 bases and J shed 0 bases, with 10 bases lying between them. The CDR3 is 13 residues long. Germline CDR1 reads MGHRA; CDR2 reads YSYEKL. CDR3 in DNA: TGCGCCAGCCGACAGTCTTCTAACTATGGCTACACCTTC. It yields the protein CASRQSSNYGYTF.

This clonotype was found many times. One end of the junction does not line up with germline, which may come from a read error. The CDR3 coding sequence is TGTGCCATCAGTGAGTCACTCCGGACAGAGTCACACTTC. Its protein is CAISESLRTESHF. J is TRBJ2-7 and V is TRBV10-3; D is possibly TRBD1 (6 bases). Germline CDR1 reads ENHRY; CDR2 reads SYGVKD. The CDR3 totals 13 residues.

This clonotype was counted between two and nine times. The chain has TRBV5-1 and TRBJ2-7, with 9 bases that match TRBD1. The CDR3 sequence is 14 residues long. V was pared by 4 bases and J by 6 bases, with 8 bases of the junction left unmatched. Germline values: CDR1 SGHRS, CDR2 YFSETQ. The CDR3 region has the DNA TGCGCCAGCAGCACGGGACAGGGATACAGCGAGCAGTACTTC. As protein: CASSTGQGYSEQYF.

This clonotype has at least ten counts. CDR3 loop: CATSDPSGGPLAKNIQYF. The DNA for the CDR3 is TGTGCCACCAGTGATCCTTCGGGGGGCCCACTAGCCAAAAACATTCAGTACTTC. This sequence joins TRBV24-1 and TRBJ2-4; D is possibly TRBD2 (7 bases). Trimming cost V 3 bases and J 0 bases, with 17 bases left between them. The CDR3 is made up of 18 amino acids. Germline-derived CDR1 and CDR2 are KGHDR and SFDVKD.

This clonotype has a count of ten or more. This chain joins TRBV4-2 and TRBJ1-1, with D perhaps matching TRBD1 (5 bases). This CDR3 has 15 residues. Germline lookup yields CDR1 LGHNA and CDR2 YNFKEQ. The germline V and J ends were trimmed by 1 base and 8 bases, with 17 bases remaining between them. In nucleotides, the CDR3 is TGTGCCAGCAGCCAAGCACATACGGGGGGTATGGAAGCTTTCTTT. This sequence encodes CASSQAHTGGMEAFF.

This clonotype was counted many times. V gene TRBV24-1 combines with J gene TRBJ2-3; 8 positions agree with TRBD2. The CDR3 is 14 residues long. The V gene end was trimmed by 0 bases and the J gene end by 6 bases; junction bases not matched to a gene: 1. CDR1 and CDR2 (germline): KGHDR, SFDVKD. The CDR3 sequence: CATSDLRTSDTQYF. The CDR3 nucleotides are TGTGCCACCAGTGATTTGCGGACTAGCGATACGCAGTATTTT.

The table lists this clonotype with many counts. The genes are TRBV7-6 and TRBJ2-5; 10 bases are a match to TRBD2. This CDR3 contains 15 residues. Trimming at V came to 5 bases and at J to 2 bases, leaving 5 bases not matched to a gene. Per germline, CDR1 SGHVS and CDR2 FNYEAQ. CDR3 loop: CASSTMTSGQETQYF. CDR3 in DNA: TGTGCCAGCAGCACAATGACTAGCGGGCAAGAGACCCAGTACTTC.

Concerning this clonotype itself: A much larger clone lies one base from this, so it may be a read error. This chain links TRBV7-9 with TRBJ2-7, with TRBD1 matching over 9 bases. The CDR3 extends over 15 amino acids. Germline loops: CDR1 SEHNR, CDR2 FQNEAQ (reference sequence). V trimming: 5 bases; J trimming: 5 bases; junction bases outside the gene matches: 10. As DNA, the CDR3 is TGTGCCAGCAGCATCACAGGGGGCACGATGCACGAGCAGTACTTC. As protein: CASSITGGTMHEQYF.

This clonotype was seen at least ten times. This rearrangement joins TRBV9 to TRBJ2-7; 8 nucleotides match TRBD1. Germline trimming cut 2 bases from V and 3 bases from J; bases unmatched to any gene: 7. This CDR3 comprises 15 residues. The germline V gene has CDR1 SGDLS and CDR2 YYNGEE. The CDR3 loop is CASSVRGTGDYEQYF. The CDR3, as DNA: TGTGCCAGCAGCGTTAGGGGGACAGGCGACTACGAGCAGTACTTC.

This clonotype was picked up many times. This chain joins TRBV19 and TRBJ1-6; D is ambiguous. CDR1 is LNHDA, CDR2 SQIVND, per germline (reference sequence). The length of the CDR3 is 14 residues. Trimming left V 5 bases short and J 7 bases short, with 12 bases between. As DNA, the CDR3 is TGTGCCAGTAGTCTTACAGCTCCCAATTCACCCCTCCACTTT. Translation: CASSLTAPNSPLHF.

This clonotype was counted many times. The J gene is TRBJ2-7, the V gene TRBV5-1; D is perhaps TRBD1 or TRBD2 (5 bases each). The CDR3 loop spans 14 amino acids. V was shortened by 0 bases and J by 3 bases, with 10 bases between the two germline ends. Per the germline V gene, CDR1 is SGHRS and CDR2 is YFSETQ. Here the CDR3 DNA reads TGCGCCAGCAGCTTGGAGAGGGGCCTCTACGAGCAGTACTTC. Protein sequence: CASSLERGLYEQYF.

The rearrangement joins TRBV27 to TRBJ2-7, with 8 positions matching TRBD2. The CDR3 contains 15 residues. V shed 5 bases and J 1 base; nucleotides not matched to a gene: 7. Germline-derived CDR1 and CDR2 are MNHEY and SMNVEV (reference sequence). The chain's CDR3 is CASSLSSGLSYEQYF. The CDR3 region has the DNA TGTGCCAGCAGTCTTTCTAGCGGGCTGTCCTACGAGCAGTACTTC.

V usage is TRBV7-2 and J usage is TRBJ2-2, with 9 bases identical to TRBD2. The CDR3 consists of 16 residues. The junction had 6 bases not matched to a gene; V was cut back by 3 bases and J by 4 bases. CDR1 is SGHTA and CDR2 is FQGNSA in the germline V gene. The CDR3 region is CASSFQPSGVTGELFF. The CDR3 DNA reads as TGTGCCAGCAGCTTCCAACCTAGCGGGGTCACCGGGGAGCTGTTTTTT.

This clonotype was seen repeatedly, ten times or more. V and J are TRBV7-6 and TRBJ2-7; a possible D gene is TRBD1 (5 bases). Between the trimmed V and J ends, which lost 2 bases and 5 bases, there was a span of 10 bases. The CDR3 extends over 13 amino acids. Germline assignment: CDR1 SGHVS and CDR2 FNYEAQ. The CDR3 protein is CASSLQGIHEQYF. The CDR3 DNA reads TGTGCCAGCAGCTTACAGGGAATCCACGAGCAGTACTTC.

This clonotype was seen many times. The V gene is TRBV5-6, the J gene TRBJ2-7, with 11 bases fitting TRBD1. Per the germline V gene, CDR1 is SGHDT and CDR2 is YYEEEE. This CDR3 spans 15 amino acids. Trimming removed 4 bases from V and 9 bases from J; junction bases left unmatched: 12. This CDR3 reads CASSLTGTGGSWQYF. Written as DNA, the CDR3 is TGTGCCAGCAGCCTTACCGGGACAGGGGGAAGCTGGCAGTACTTC.

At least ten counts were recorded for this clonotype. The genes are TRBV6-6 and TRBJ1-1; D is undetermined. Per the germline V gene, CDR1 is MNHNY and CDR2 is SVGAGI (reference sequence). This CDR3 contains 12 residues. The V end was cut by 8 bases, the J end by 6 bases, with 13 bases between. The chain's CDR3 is CASAGVWAEAFF. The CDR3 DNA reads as TGTGCCAGCGCAGGAGTGTGGGCTGAAGCTTTCTTT.